These 14 T cell receptor beta chains share one sample of origin, sequenced in a study of T cell repertoires in cytomegalovirus infection (dated by TCRdb to the late 2010s). The sample was run on an Illumina HiSeq 1500. TCRdb reprocessing: public reads trimmed at Q25 with fastp, clones called with MiXCR, in-frame beta chains kept. Each CDR3 protein gets just one entry, which takes the most common genes and DNA from the rows behind it. Counted in this sample were roughly 180,000 distinct CDR3 sequences; about a fifth of them appeared once. In total, the top ten clones hold 25% of the sample. This specimen's treatment or condition label, per the study, means: in vitro stimulation with specific CMV peptide epitopes to enrich CMV-specific T cells. For these TCRs, the target antigens are not known. The specimen comprised CD8+ T cells from cultured PBMCs, sampled from culture after CMV antigen stimulation. These receptors all stem from a human donor in good health (CMV status not recorded). Some clones in this sample may be carry-over from other donors' samples.

The CDR3 loop reads CASRLLDSSETQYF. The CDR3 coding sequence is TGTGCCAGCAGGCTTTTGGACAGCTCGGAGACCCAGTACTTC. The chain employs TRBV7-2 and TRBJ2-5; maybe TRBD1 (6 bases). This CDR3 region has 14 residues. V was pared by 6 bases and J by 5 bases, with 16 bases between. Germline V gene sequence: CDR1 SGHTA, CDR2 FQGNSA.

The V gene is TRBV2, the J gene TRBJ1-1; 9 positions agree with TRBD1. From germline, CDR1 is SNHLY and CDR2 FYNNEI. The CDR3 is made up of 16 amino acids. V lost 3 bases to trimming and J lost 5 bases; unmatched junction nucleotides: 10. The CDR3 nucleotides read TGTGCCAGCAGTGACTCGGACAGGGGAAGGCGAACTGAAGCTTTCTTT. Protein product: CASSDSDRGRRTEAFF. The full variable domain, completed using reference TRBV2 and TRBJ1-1, is EPEVTQTPSHQVTQMGQEVILRCVPISNHLYFYWYRQILGQKVEFLVSFYNNEISEKSEIFDDQFSVERPDGSNFTLKIRSTKLEDSAMYFCASSDSDRGRRTEAFFGQGTRLTVV.

The chain carries TRBV7-9 and TRBJ2-7; D may correspond to TRBD1 or TRBD2 (5 bases each). V was pared by 1 base and J by 3 bases, with 16 bases between. CDR1 and CDR2 from the germline V gene are SEHNR and FQNEAQ (reference sequence). CDR3 size: 16 residues. This CDR3 is CASSLVEDGADYEQYF. For the CDR3, the DNA is TGTGCCAGCAGCTTAGTGGAGGATGGGGCAGACTACGAGCAGTACTTC.

This chain connects TRBV7-6 to TRBJ1-2; D is uncertain. The CDR3 contains 13 residues. Per the germline V gene, CDR1 is SGHVS and CDR2 is FNYEAQ. The V end lost 0 bases, the J end lost 2 bases, and 4 bases lay between the germline ends. The CDR3 region is CASSLATNYGYTF. Here the CDR3 DNA reads TGTGCCAGCAGCTTAGCGACAAACTATGGCTACACCTTC.

For the CDR3, the DNA is TGTGCCAGCAGCTCAAGCTCCAGGGAATACAACTATGGCTACACCTTC. Protein product: CASSSSSREYNYGYTF. The gene calls are TRBV7-9 and TRBJ1-2; tentative D call: TRBD1 (5 bases). Germline V CDR1 and CDR2: SEHNR, FQNEAQ (reference sequence). Between the trimmed V and J ends, which lost 4 bases and 2 bases, there was a span of 17 bases. The CDR3 is 16 amino acids.

The rearrangement uses TRBV12-3 or TRBV12-4 and TRBJ1-1, with D possibly matching TRBD1 (6 bases). The CDR3 loop spans 14 amino acids. V lost 6 bases, J lost 6 bases, and 17 bases lay in between. The CDR3 sequence is CASSKHRAHAEAFF. In nucleotides, the CDR3 is TGTGCCAGCAGCAAGCACAGGGCCCACGCTGAAGCTTTCTTT.

The chain is built from TRBV7-2 and TRBJ1-1; the D is unclear. The V and J ends lost 3 bases and 8 bases respectively, with 16 bases between them. The germline CDR1 and CDR2 sequences are SGHTA and FQGNSA. The CDR3 is made up of 14 amino acids. The CDR3 DNA follows: TGTGCCAGCAGCTTCCTCGTTTCCCTCAAGGAAGCTTTCTTT. It yields the protein CASSFLVSLKEAFF.

This clonotype occurred a few times. This chain joins TRBV7-6 and TRBJ1-5; 9 positions agree with TRBD1. Germline values: CDR1 SGHVS, CDR2 FNYEAQ. This CDR3 has 15 residues. The V gene end was trimmed by 5 bases and the J gene end by 6 bases; junction bases not matched to a gene: 8. CDR3 amino acids: CASSLRTGEAQPQHF. Here the CDR3 DNA reads TGTGCCAGCAGCCTACGGACAGGGGAGGCTCAGCCCCAGCATTTT.

This chain links TRBV7-9 with TRBJ1-5; D remains ambiguous. Germline CDR1 and CDR2: SEHNR and FQNEAQ (reference sequence). Trimming stripped 1 base from V and 6 bases from J, with 7 bases between. This CDR3 contains 13 residues. Here the CDR3 DNA reads TGTGCCAGCAGCTTAGAGGGCGGTCAGCCCCAGCATTTT. Its protein is CASSLEGGQPQHF.

This chain links TRBV9 with TRBJ1-5; no clear D. The germline V gene has CDR1 SGDLS and CDR2 YYNGEE. CDR3 length: 15 amino acids. The germline V and J ends were trimmed by 0 bases and 1 base, with 8 bases remaining between them. The CDR3 reads CASSVDGVSNQPQHF. The CDR3 DNA reads as TGTGCCAGCAGCGTAGATGGGGTCAGCAATCAGCCCCAGCATTTT.

This chain connects TRBV7-6 to TRBJ2-1; 11 positions agree with TRBD2. With 1 base clipped from V and 15 bases from J, the junction kept 8 bases outside the gene matches. The CDR3 runs to 14 residues. Germline CDR1 reads SGHVS; CDR2 reads FNYEAQ. The CDR3 DNA reads as TGTGCCAGCAGCTTAGAAGTAGCGGGGGGGCGTCTGTTCTTC. This sequence encodes CASSLEVAGGRLFF.

This clonotype was seen only a few times. V and J are TRBV13 and TRBJ1-6; D ambiguous. CDR1 and CDR2 (germline): PRHDT, FYEKMQ (reference sequence). The V end was cut by 2 bases, the J end by 7 bases, with 9 bases between. The CDR3 spans 14 residues. The CDR3 spells CASSLLGINSPLHF. In nucleotides, the CDR3 is TGTGCCAGCAGCTTACTAGGGATCAATTCACCCCTCCACTTT.

J is TRBJ2-7 and V is TRBV6-5; 7 bases are a match to TRBD2. Germline V CDR1 and CDR2: MNHEY, SVGAGI. CDR3 size: 15 residues. The J segment lost 7 bases and the V segment lost 1 base, leaving 10 bases of the junction unmatched. The CDR3 spells CASSYLGGRPGEQYF. For the CDR3, the DNA is TGTGCCAGCAGTTACTTGGGGGGGAGGCCGGGGGAGCAGTACTTC.

The table lists this clonotype with many counts. This chain links TRBV7-8 with TRBJ2-1, with 8 nucleotides matching TRBD2. Losses at the gene ends were 0 bases for V and 8 bases for J; bases not matched to a gene: 9. The germline V gene encodes CDR1 SGHVS and CDR2 FQNEAQ. This CDR3 comprises 16 residues. The CDR3 loop reads CASSLASGGAADEQFF. DNA of the CDR3: TGTGCCAGCAGCTTAGCCTCCGGGGGGGCCGCGGATGAGCAGTTCTTC. Drawing the rest from reference TRBV7-8 and TRBJ2-1, the complete variable domain is GAGVSQSPRYKVAKRGQDVALRCDPISGHVSLFWYQQALGQGPEFLTYFQNEAQLDKSGLPSDRFFAERPEGSVSTLKIQRTQQEDSAVYLCASSLASGGAADEQFFGPGTRLTVL.